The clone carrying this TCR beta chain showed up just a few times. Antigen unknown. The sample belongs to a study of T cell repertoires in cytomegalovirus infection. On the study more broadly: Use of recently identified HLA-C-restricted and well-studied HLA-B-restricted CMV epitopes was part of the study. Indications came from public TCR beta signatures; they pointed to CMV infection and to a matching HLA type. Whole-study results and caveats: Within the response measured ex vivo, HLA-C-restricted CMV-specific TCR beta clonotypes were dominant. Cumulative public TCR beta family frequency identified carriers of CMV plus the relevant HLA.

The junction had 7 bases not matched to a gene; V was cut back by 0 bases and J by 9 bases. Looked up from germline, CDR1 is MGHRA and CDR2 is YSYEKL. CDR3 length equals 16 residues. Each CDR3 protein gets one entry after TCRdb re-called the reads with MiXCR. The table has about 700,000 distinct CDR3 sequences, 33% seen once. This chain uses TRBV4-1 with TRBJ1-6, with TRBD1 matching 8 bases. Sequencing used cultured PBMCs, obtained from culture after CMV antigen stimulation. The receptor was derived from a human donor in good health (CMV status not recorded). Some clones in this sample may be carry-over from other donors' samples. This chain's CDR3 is CASSQDLGQGASPLHF. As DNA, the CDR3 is TGCGCCAGCAGCCAAGACCTTGGACAGGGAGCTTCACCCCTCCACTTT.